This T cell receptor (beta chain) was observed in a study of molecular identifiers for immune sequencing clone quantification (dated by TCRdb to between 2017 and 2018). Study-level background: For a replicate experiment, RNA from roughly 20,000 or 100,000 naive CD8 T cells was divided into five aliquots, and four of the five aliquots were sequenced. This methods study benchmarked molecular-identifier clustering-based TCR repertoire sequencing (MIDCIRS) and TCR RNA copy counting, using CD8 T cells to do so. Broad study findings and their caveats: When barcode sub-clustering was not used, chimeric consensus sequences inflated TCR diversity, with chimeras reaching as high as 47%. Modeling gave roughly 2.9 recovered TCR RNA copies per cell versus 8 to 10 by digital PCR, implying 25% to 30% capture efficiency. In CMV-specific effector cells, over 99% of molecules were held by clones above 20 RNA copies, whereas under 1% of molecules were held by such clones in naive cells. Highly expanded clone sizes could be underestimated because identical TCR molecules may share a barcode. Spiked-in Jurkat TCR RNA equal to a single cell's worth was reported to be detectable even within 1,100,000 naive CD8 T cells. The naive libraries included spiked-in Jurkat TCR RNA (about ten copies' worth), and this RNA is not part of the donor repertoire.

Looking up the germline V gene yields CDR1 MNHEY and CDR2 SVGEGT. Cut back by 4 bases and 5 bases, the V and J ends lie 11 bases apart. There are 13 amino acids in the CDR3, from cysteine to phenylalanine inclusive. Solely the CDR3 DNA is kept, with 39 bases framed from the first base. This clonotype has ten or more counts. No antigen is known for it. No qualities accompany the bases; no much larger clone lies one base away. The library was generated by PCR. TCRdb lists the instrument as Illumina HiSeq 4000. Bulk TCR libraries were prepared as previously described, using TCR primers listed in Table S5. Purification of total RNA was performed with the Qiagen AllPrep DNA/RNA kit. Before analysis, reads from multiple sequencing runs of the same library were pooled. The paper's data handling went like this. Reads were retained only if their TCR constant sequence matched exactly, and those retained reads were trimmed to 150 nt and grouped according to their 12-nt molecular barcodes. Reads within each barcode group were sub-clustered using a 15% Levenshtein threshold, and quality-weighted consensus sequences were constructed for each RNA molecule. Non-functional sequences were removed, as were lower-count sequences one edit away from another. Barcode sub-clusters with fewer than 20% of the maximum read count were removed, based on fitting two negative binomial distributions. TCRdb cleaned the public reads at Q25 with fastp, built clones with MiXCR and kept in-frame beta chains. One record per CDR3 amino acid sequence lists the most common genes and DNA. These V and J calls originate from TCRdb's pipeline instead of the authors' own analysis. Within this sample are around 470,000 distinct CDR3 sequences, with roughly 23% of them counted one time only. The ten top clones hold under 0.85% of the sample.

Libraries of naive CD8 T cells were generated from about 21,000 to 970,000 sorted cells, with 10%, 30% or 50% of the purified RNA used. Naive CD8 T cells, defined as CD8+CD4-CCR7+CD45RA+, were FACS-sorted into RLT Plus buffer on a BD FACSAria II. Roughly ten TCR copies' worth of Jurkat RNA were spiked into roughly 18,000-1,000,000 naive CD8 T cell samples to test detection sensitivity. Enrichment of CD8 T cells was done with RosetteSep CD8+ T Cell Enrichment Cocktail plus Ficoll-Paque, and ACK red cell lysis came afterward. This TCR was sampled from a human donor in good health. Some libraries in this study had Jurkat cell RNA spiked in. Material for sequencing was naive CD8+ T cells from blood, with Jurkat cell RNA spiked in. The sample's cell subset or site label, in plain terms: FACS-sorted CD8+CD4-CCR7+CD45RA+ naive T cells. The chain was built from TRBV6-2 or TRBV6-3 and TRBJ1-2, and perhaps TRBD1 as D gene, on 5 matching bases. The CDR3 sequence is CASSLTVEYGYTF. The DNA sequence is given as TGTGCCAGCAGTTTGACAGTTGAATATGGCTACACCTTC.